The clone carrying this T cell receptor beta chain was counted a few times. Its antigen is not identified. After CD25, CD56 and CD294 bead selections, the flow-through was collected as Th1 cells. Magnetic beads coated with subset-specific antibodies isolated the T cell subsets. These data come from a study of relationships among human T cell subsets. Notes on the study in general: Some CD4+CD8+ double-positive cells may remain after bead sorting.

Between the trimmed V and J ends, which lost 5 bases and 4 bases, there was a span of 15 bases. The CDR3 extends over 16 amino acids. From mRNA, alpha and beta CDR3 regions were amplified using semiquantitative ARM-PCR. Exponential amplification used communal superprimers after tagged nested gene-specific primers in ARM-PCR. Each CDR3 protein is one row after TCRdb ran MiXCR on the multiplex PCR reads. The table has 10,000 to 15,000 distinct CDR3 sequences, around 67% seen once. The clonotype comes from a man aged 35 to 55 in good health. This chain joins TRBV12-3 or TRBV12-4 and TRBJ2-6, with a weak D call TRBD2 (6 bases). The sequenced sample consisted of CD4+ Th1 cells sorted from blood. The CDR3 loop is CASSRTVREGANVLTF. CDR3 DNA sequence: TGTGCCAGCAGTCGGACGGTCCGGGAGGGGGCCAACGTCCTGACTTTC.